This T cell receptor (beta chain) stems from a study of T cells in localized non-small cell lung cancer (dated by TCRdb to 2020 to 2021). Regarding the research as a whole: T cell repertoires of 200 to 300 early-stage NSCLC patients were analyzed, with tumors being compared against uninvolved tumor-adjacent lungs. All 250 or so NSCLC patients in the cohort were treatment-naive and had localized lung tumors that were resected. A mean age of approximately 70 years was recorded for the NSCLC patients, of whom some 130 were male and more than 85 were female. Summary of the overall study and its limitations: A median of about 50 of the top 100 tumor clones turned up in the paired uninvolved adjacent lung, and roughly 30 of those clones also ranked among the top 100 of that same adjacent lung. Since the design was exploratory, TCR variables were selected using unadjusted p-values with no false-discovery rate correction. Because multi-region sequencing of the tumors was not done, intratumor heterogeneity could not be ruled out. Uninvolved tumor-adjacent lung showed the highest T cell clonality, higher than tumor, which suggests more focused antigenic responses in the uninvolved tumor-adjacent lung. Longer overall survival was associated with higher blood T cell density, whereas shorter survival was associated with higher adjacent-lung clonality.

The immunoSEQ Assay was used to sequence TCR beta CDR3 regions from DNA. On the study's bioinformatics: T cell density was computed as TCR beta template counts normalized to usable DNA estimated by amplifying housekeeping genes. The preseqR package was used to estimate richness by extrapolating to 400,000 templates for PBMC samples and to 120,000 templates for tissue samples. Clonality was taken to be one minus Pielou's evenness. Tissue-enriched TCRs were identified through differential abundance testing performed on productive amino-acid clonotypes, with a minimum total count of 5 and an alpha of 0.1. The Jaccard Index and the Morisita Overlap Index were used to measure how much the repertoires overlapped between compartments. GLIPH grouped TCR beta CDR3s together with public tetramer-defined viral CDR3s, and a viral motif had to include at least three viral sequences and show V-gene enrichment. TCRdb retrieved this table from immuneACCESS and kept in-frame rearrangements only. Not all clones are present; in checked studies, unresolved V genes account for under half, and no reason is known for the remainder. That table supplies the V and J calls and clone size; D and trimming were determined from the DNA. The sample table holds roughly 24,000 clones, of which around 90% were seen once. The ten largest make up 4% to 5% of the sample.

In regard to this clone: It lacks a known antigen. The input lacks base qualities; no much larger clone sits a single base away.

The CDR1 and CDR2 encoded by the germline V gene (reference sequence) are SEHNR and FQNEAQ. V loses 5 bases of germline sequence and J loses 0 bases, and the interval between the two ends is 11 bases. The CDR3, cysteine through phenylalanine, is 14 amino acids long. Just CDR3 DNA is preserved here, 42 bases in frame from base 1. At diagnosis, peripheral blood, uninvolved tumor-adjacent lung and tumor were collected and stored as a combination of fresh-frozen and FFPE material. For TCR repertoire profiling, blood samples were analyzed as peripheral blood mononuclear cells. The source material was peripheral blood, sampled before any cancer treatment. The chain is made from TRBV7-9 and TRBJ2-7; TRBD1 is perhaps the D gene, given 5 matching bases. The receptor was isolated from a female donor of 60 years or more with stage II squamous cell lung carcinoma. This receptor has the CDR3 CASSGRQSSYEQYF. The sequenced DNA: TGTGCCAGCAGCGGCAGACAGAGCTCCTACGAGCAGTACTTC.